This TCR beta chain is from a study of T cell responses to AZD1222 COVID-19 vaccine. Sequencing used immunoSEQ multiplex PCR; TCRdb keeps in-frame clones, though not all of them. The sample shows more than 80,000 clones, approximately 88% of them seen only once. Germline CDR1 MNHEY, CDR2 SMNVEV (reference sequence). The ends were cut back, 0 bases at V and 1 base at J, with 15 bases in the middle. The CDR3 is made up of 17 amino acids. On this clone: No antigen is known for it.

General observations from the study: Regions left unmutated in variants are reportedly the target of nearly half of spike-specific TCRs.

The receptor comes from an adult in good health. The specimen comprised peripheral blood, sampled on day 0 of AZD1222 vaccination. The V call is TRBV27, the J call TRBJ1-2, with D tentatively TRBD1 (5 bases). CDR3 DNA: TGTGCCAGCAGTTTATCCATGGTAACAGGCCTTAACTATGGCTACACCTTC. It specifies CASSLSMVTGLNYGYTF.